This T cell receptor beta chain comes out of a study of cytomegalovirus exposure and HLA in healthy donors. Study details: Some 85 million unique TCRs from HLA-typed donors were held in an early data release.

Study-wide findings and caveats: When presence/absence was analysed, sequencing depth was taken to be roughly uniform across donors. V segments that were indistinguishable, TRBV6-2 and TRBV6-3 among them, were omitted from analysis. Common viral pathogens seemed, in a later analysis, to connect with several of the most significant clusters.

As for this clone: The antigen remains undetermined. Relative to the germline gene, one junction end is altered; a read error may explain this. Other DNA variants within this sample encode the same CDR3.

Per germline, CDR1 MGHRA and CDR2 YSYEKL. The CDR3 runs to 13 residues. PCR primers comprised 60 Vbeta and 13 Jbeta primers. Repertoires were generated with immunoSEQ multiplex PCR, while TCRdb's copy carries only in-frame clones and drops some. The table for this sample gives just under 60,000 clones. This chain joins TRBV4-1 and TRBJ1-1, with D perhaps matching TRBD1 (6 bases). The material sequenced was PBMCs. The sequence came from a male donor in good health and CMV-seronegative. The CDR3 DNA sequence: TGCGCCAGCAGCCGCGGACAGTCGACTGAAGCCTTCTTT. This codes for CASSRGQSTEAFF.